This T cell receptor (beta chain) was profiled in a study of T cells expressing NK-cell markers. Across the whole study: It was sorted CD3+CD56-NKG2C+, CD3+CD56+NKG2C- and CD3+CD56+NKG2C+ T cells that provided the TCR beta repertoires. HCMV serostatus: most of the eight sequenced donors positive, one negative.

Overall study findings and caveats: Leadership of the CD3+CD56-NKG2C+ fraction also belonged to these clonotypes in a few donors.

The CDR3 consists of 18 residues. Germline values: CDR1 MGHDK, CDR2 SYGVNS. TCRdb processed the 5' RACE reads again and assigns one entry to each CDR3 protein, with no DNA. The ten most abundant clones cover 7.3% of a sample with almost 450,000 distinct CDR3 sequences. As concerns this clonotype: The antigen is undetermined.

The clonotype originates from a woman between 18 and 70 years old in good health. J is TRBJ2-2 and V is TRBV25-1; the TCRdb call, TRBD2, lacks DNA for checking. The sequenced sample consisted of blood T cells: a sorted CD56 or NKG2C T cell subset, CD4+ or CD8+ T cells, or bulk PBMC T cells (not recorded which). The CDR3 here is CASSEYKGGLANTGELFF. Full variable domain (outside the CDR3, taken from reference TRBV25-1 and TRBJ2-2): EADIYQTPRYLVIGTGKKITLECSQTMGHDKMYWYQQDPGMELHLIHYSYGVNSTEKGDLSSESTVSRIRTEHFPLTLESARPSHTSQYLCASSEYKGGLANTGELFFGEGSRLTVL.